This TCR beta chain was captured in a study of blood T cell repertoires in COVID-19 (dated by TCRdb to 2020 to 2022). About the study as a whole: Collaborator samples came from the United States, Italy and Spain and covered acute and convalescent phases of COVID-19. The prospective study material was composed of cDNA or gDNA derived from T cells, B-cell-depleted T cells, or PBMCs. Deeply sampled blood TCRbeta repertoires from subjects exposed to, actively infected with, or recovered from COVID-19 were included in the dataset. A freely available public database, intended as a resource for researchers studying the immune response to SARS-CoV-2, is where the repertoires were released. Samples were obtained from the ongoing ImmuneRACE study (first 160 participants) and from 1,254 subjects provided by 6 global collaborators. A de-identified subject ID, COVID-19 status, age in years and sex were almost always included in the sample metadata. Where available, HLA class I and class II types were obtained from metadata supplied by the sample provider rather than from assay-based typing.

Regarding this clone: This clone's antigen is unknown. No quality values exist for individual bases; no much larger clone is one base distant.

TCRbeta CDR3 regions were amplified from genomic DNA using the immunoSEQ Assay, a bias-controlled multiplex PCR. The study's processing was this. Within the assay, amplification of reference gene primers was used to estimate how many nucleated cells each sample contained. To quantify the absolute abundance of each unique TCRbeta CDR3 rearrangement, sequence reads were collapsed and filtered. Productive Simpson clonality was computed per sample as the square root of Simpson's diversity index over productive rearrangements. The immuneACCESS repertoire file appears here via TCRdb, limited to in-frame rearrangements. These files lack a portion of the clones; in checked studies, under half of the deficit traces to unresolved V genes, and the cause of the others is not known. D and trimming were read from the DNA, whereas the V and J calls and clone size are those reported in that table. The sample table lists 200,000 to 250,000 clones, approximately 88% of them with a count of one. The ten most abundant clones make up about 3.5% of the sample.

V and J lose 4 bases and 1 base, and a span of 14 bases separates them. The CDR3 runs 16 residues from the cysteine to the phenylalanine. Only the CDR3 DNA stays, 48 bases, in frame from base 1. The germline V gene yields SGHRS for CDR1 and YFSETQ for CDR2. The paper as a whole reports these results and caveats: How much clinical and demographic metadata was included differed by source and by participant, and the metadata was provided uncurated.

In the prospective study, participants were about 18 to 95 years old, resided in about two dozen geographic areas of the United States, and were enrolled through a virtual design. In the prospective study, cohorts were assigned on the basis of participant-reported clinical history obtained from a screening survey and a study questionnaire. Exposed participants had been in contact, within 2 weeks of entering the study, with a person who had a PCR-confirmed or clinician-diagnosed case of COVID-19. In the prospective study, mobile phlebotomists collected whole blood, serum and a nasopharyngeal or oropharyngeal swab from each participant. Over a roughly 2-month period, participants in the prospective study had the option of providing additional blood draws and questionnaires. Prospective study blood samples were shipped either frozen or at room temperature before DNA extraction.

The sample taken for sequencing was PBMCs or T cells enriched from blood (not recorded which). The source of this sequence is a woman in her twenties or thirties who had been exposed to COVID-19. This chain joins TRBV5-1 to TRBJ2-2; the D gene identity is not certain. This receptor carries the CDR3 CASSPRRPENTGELFF. The nucleotides read TGCGCCAGCAGCCCTCGCAGGCCCGAGAACACCGGGGAGCTGTTTTTT.